Below, 9 T cell receptor beta chains from the same sample are listed, as sequenced in a study of post-analysis software for immune sequencing data (dated by TCRdb to about 2015). General study outcomes and caveats: Four to six TRBV segments, including TRBV5-6, TRBV5-1 and TRBV20-1, were significantly more frequent in patients than controls.

These receptors' targets are unknown. To prepare the library, PCR was applied. The listed sequencing device is Illumina HiSeq 2500. Unique molecular identifiers were incorporated into TCR beta cDNA libraries to reduce PCR and sequencing biases. TCRdb trimmed public reads at Q25 via fastp, called clones via MiXCR and kept in-frame beta chains. All rows with the same CDR3 protein become a single entry with the most common DNA and genes. For this sample the table gives hundreds of thousands of distinct CDR3 sequences, of which roughly 27% were detected only once. Roughly 0.53% of the sample comes from the top ten. Sequencing input: blood. Receptor source: a girl between 5 and 17 years old with multiple sclerosis.

About this clonotype: A clone one base away is much larger, so this may be a read error. V gene TRBV6-5 combines with J gene TRBJ2-7, with D hard to call. The CDR3 extends over 12 amino acids. Per germline, CDR1 MNHEY and CDR2 SVGAGI. CDR3 region: CVSSYIGYEQYF. In nucleotides, the CDR3 is TGTGTCAGCAGTTACATAGGCTACGAGCAGTACTTC.

V usage is TRBV20-1 and J usage is TRBJ2-3; 8 bases match TRBD1. Germline CDR1 reads DFQATT; CDR2 reads SNEGSKA (reference sequence). J gave up 6 bases and V 2 bases, and 10 bases lay outside the gene matches. The CDR3 extends over 15 amino acids. CDR3 DNA sequence: TGCAGTGCTAGACCCGACAGGGGTTGGGGCGATACGCAGTATTTT. This sequence encodes CSARPDRGWGDTQYF.

This clonotype was observed a handful of times. V gene TRBV20-1 combines with J gene TRBJ2-7; D is perhaps TRBD1 or TRBD2 (6 bases each). CDR1 and CDR2 from the germline V gene are DFQATT and SNEGSKA (reference sequence). Trimming cost V 3 bases and J 1 base, with 16 bases left between them. The CDR3 loop spans 15 amino acids. The CDR3 protein is CSARAARGASYEQYF. The CDR3, as DNA: TGCAGTGCTAGGGCCGCGAGGGGGGCATCCTACGAGCAGTACTTC.

The V and J genes are TRBV12-3 or TRBV12-4 and TRBJ2-7; D may be TRBD1 (6 bases). The tail of the sequence fits TRBJ2-5 better, so the J call may be wrong. This CDR3 is 16 amino acids long. The CDR3 loop is CASTVGLGGFVETQYF. In DNA form, the CDR3 reads TGTGCCAGCACGGTGGGGCTAGGGGGATTCGTAGAGACCCAGTACTTC.

The chain joins TRBV11-1 to TRBJ2-3; D gene unclear. The CDR3 sequence is 22 residues long. The germline V gene has CDR1 SGHAT and CDR2 FQDESV (reference sequence). Trimming removed 5 bases at V and 0 bases at J, with 33 bases between. The CDR3 here is CASSRPSTRSQPDLTSTDTQYF. The CDR3, as DNA: TGTGCCAGCAGCCGACCTTCGACTCGAAGCCAACCTGACCTAACTAGCACAGATACGCAGTATTTT. Complete variable domain (other parts from reference TRBV11-1 and TRBJ2-3): EAEVAQSPRYKITEKSQAVAFWCDPISGHATLYWYRQILGQGPELLVQFQDESVVDDSQLPKDRFSAERLKGVDSTLKIQPAELGDSAMYLCASSRPSTRSQPDLTSTDTQYFGPGTRLTVL.

The chain uses TRBV27 and TRBJ1-2; TRBD1 is a possible D gene (6 bases). Trimming cost V 1 base and J 8 bases, with 14 bases left between them. The CDR3 spans 14 residues. Germline loops: CDR1 MNHEY, CDR2 SMNVEV (reference sequence). The CDR3 loop is CASSLYRDDGGYTF. CDR3 sequence (DNA): TGTGCCAGCAGTTTATACAGGGACGATGGGGGCTACACCTTC.

In this sample, this clonotype turned up a few times. The chain recombines TRBV6-5 with TRBJ2-7, with TRBD2 matching over 15 bases. The CDR3 totals 16 residues. V lost 2 bases to trimming and J lost 4 bases; unmatched junction nucleotides: 3. Germline CDR1 reads MNHEY; CDR2 reads SVGAGI. The CDR3, as DNA: TGTGCCAGCAGTTACCGAGGACTAGCGGGAGGGTACGAGCAGTACTTC. Protein sequence: CASSYRGLAGGYEQYF.

The chain couples TRBV7-9 to TRBJ2-4, with a weak D call TRBD1 (5 bases). Trimming pared 4 bases from V and 0 bases from J, leaving 25 bases between. The CDR3 totals 20 residues. Germline V gene lookup returns CDR1 SEHNR and CDR2 FQNEAQ (reference sequence). Here the CDR3 DNA reads TGTGCCAGCAGCTACCCCCCGTTGGGGCAGGGTAAACTAGCCAAAAACATTCAGTACTTC. Its protein is CASSYPPLGQGKLAKNIQYF.

V gene TRBV2 combines with J gene TRBJ2-5; 7 bases match TRBD1. With 6 bases clipped from V and 2 bases from J, the junction kept 18 bases outside the gene matches. The CDR3 runs to 18 residues. From germline, CDR1 is SNHLY and CDR2 FYNNEI. The CDR3 coding sequence is TGTGCCAGCAGCGAGCCGTTTCGGGACAGTGGTGATCAAGAGACCCAGTACTTC. This translates into CASSEPFRDSGDQETQYF.